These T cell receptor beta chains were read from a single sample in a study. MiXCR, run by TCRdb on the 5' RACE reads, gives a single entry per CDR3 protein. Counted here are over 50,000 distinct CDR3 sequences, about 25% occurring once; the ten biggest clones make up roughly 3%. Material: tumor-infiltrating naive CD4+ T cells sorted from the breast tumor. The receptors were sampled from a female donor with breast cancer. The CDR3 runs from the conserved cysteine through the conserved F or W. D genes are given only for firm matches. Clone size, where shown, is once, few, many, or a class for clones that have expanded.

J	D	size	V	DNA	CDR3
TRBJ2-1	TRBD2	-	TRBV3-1	TGTGCCAGCAGCCAGCGGGAGCGTGAGCAGTTCTTC	CASSQREREQFF
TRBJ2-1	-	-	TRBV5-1	TGCGCCAGCAGCTTGGGGCAAATCAGTGAGCAGTTCTTC	CASSLGQISEQFF
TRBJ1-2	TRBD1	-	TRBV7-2	TGTGCCAGCAGTTGGGACAGGGATGGTGGCTACACCTTC	CASSWDRDGGYTF
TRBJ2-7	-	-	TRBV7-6	TGTGCCAGCAGCTTGAACTCCTGGCGGGGTGCCTACGAGCAGTACTTC	CASSLNSWRGAYEQYF
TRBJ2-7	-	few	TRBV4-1	TGCGCCAGCATACCCCATGGGGTCGGGGAGCAGTACTTC	CASIPHGVGEQYF
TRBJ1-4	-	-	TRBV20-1	TGCAGTGCCAGTGGCGGGGATTTAATGAAGGCGAAACTGTTTTTT	CSASGGDLMKAKLFF
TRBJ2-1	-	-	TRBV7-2	TGTGCCAGCAGCCGTGGGGGACAAATGAATGAGCAGTTCTTC	CASSRGGQMNEQFF
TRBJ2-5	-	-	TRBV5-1	TGCGCCAGCAGCTTGGAGTCACCCCAAGAGACCCAGTACTTC	CASSLESPQETQYF
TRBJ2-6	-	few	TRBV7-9	TGTGCCAGCAGCTTAGGTGGGCCTCGAATCTCTGGGGCCAACGTCCTGACTTTC	CASSLGGPRISGANVLTF
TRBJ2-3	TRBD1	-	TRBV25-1	TGTGCCAGCAGTGACCCCCCGGACAGGGAGACAGATACGCAGTATTTT	CASSDPPDRETDTQYF
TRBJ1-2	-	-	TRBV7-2	TGTGCCAGCACCCAGGGGAACGGAAACTATGGCTACACCTTC	CASTQGNGNYGYTF
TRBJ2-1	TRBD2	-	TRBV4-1	TGCGCCAGCAGCCGGGGACTAGCGGGAGGACGCTCCTACAATGAGCAGTTCTTC	CASSRGLAGGRSYNEQFF
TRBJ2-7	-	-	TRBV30	TGTGCCTGGAACCGACAGCTAGCGTCCTACGAGCAGTACTTC	CAWNRQLASYEQYF
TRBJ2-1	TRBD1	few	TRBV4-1	TGCGCCAGCAGCTACACAGGGGGCCCCTACAATGAGCAGTTCTTC	CASSYTGGPYNEQFF
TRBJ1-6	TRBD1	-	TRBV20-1	TGCAGTGCTCGGGACAGAATGAGCTCCTATAATTCACCCCTCCACTTT	CSARDRMSSYNSPLHF
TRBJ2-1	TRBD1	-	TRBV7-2	TGTGCCAGCACAGGGGGCTCCTACAATGAGCAGTTCTTC	CASTGGSYNEQFF
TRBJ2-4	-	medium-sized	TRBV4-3	TGCGCCAGCAGCCAAGTATGGGAAGTCAAAAACATTCAGTACTTC	CASSQVWEVKNIQYF
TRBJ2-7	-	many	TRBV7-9	TGTGCCAGCAGCCATCGGACGGTTAGCTCCTACGAGCAGTACTTC	CASSHRTVSSYEQYF
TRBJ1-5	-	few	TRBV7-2	TGTGCCAGCAGCTTAGTAGGGGGTACCGGTCAGCCCCAGCATTTT	CASSLVGGTGQPQHF
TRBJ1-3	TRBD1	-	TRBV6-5	TGTGCCAGCACCCCTCTGGGACAGCGCTCTGGAAACACCATATATTTT	CASTPLGQRSGNTIYF
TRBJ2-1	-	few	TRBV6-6	TGTGCCGTGGGGATTTACAATGAGCAGTTCTTC	CAVGIYNEQFF
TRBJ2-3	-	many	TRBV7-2	TGTGCCAGCAGCCTCCCCAGCACAGATACGCAGTATTTT	CASSLPSTDTQYF
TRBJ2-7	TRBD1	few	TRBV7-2	TGTGCCAGCAGCTTCGGGACAGGGGAGTACGAGCAGTACTTC	CASSFGTGEYEQYF
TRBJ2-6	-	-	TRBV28	TGTGCCAGCAGTTCTACCGGGACTGGGGCCAACGTCCTGACTTTC	CASSSTGTGANVLTF
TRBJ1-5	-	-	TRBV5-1	TGCGCCAGCAGCTTGGTGCCGGGTGGTCAGCCCCAGCATTTT	CASSLVPGGQPQHF
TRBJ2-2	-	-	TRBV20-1	TGCAGTGCTAATAACGCCGCCAGGGGGGACACCGGGGAGCTGTTTTTT	CSANNAARGDTGELFF
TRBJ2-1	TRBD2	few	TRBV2	TGTGCCAGCAGTCCGGGACTAGCGGGCCACAATGAGCAGTTCTTC	CASSPGLAGHNEQFF
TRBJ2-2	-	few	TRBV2	TGTGCCAGCAGTTCGACACCAACCGGGGAGCTGTTTTTT	CASSSTPTGELFF
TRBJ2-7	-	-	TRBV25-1	TGTGCCAGCAGTGAATCCAGTTACGAGCAGTACTTC	CASSESSYEQYF
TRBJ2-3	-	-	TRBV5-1	TGCGCCAGCAGCCCGTCGCGCACAGATACGCAGTATTTT	CASSPSRTDTQYF
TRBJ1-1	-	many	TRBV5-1	TGCGCCAGCAGCTTCGGTTCAGGACACCTGAACACTGAAGCTTTCTTT	CASSFGSGHLNTEAFF